The clone carrying this T cell receptor (beta chain) showed up just a few times. The antigen remains undetermined. As for treatment: oral pan-JAK inhibitor, 5-10 mg twice daily. The researchers isolated CD4+ and CD8+ T cells from PBMCs by sorting. Reverse transcription of extracted RNA yielded cDNA, which provided the sequencing template. Using immunoSEQ multiplex PCR, the repertoire was profiled, and TCRdb retains in-frame clones only, with some absent. The sample has approximately 280,000 clones, 58% seen once. CDR1 is MDHEN and CDR2 is SYDVKM in the germline V gene. The CDR3 length is 14 residues. Trimming removed 2 bases from V and 4 bases from J, with 11 bases in between. This entry comes from a study of CD8+ T cells in alopecia areata. General observations from the study: Administration of tofacitinib significantly diminished scalp clonality and expanded CD8+ clones within the top 100. While tofacitinib was given, many expanded lesional clones persisted in scalp and blood.

The chain has TRBV28 and TRBJ1-2, with no clear D. The sequence was obtained from a human donor with alopecia areata. The specimen comprised CD4+ T cells sorted from blood, sampled at week 24, from a patient treated with tofacitinib. CDR3 sequence: CASSLGASSYGYTF. The CDR3 DNA sequence: TGTGCCAGCAGTTTAGGAGCGTCGAGCTATGGCTACACCTTC.